Listed here are 13 T cell receptor beta chains from one sample, sequenced in a study of Tregs in tolerant kidney transplant recipients. These TCRs are of unknown antigen specificity. FACS sorting followed an approximately 6-day coculture of CFSE-labeled recipient PBMCs with irradiated graft donor PBMCs. Assay: immunoSEQ multiplex PCR; the TCRdb copy retains only in-frame clones and omits some. The sample yields some 15,000 clones, about half seen once. The material was CD4+ T cells from blood cultured with allogeneic cells, obtained before the transplant. The receptors were sampled from a human patient who received a combined kidney and bone marrow transplant.

The chain joins TRBV29-1 to TRBJ2-1, with 11 bases matching TRBD1. The length of the CDR3 is 13 residues. Germline-derived CDR1 and CDR2 are SQVTM and ANQGSEA. After removal of 7 bases from V and 2 bases from J, the junction contained 1 base not matched to a gene. The CDR3 loop reads CSGGQGAYNEQFF. The CDR3 nucleotides read TGCAGCGGGGGACAGGGGGCCTACAATGAGCAGTTCTTC.

The CDR3 spells CASSPLGGPSIEQFF. The CDR3 DNA reads TGTGCCAGCTCACCACTAGGGGGCCCTTCTATTGAGCAGTTCTTC. The rearrangement joins TRBV18 to TRBJ2-1, with 7 bases that match TRBD1. The CDR3 is made up of 15 amino acids. With V trimmed by 1 base and J by 9 bases, 9 bases remained unmatched. Germline CDR1 is KGHSH and CDR2 is LQKENI. Full variable domain (rest looked up from reference TRBV18 and TRBJ2-1): NAGVMQNPRHLVRRRGQEARLRCSPMKGHSHVYWYRQLPEEGLKFMVYLQKENIIDESGMPKERFSAEFPKEGPSILRIQQVVRGDSAAYFCASSPLGGPSIEQFFGPGTRLTVL.

The chain employs TRBV4-1 and TRBJ1-2; 11 bases map to TRBD1. This CDR3 has 16 residues. After removal of 7 bases from V and 7 bases from J, the junction contained 14 bases not matched to a gene. Germline CDR1 and CDR2: MGHRA and YSYEKL. CDR3 loop: CASTKQGTGGYGGYTF. For the CDR3, the DNA is TGCGCCAGCACCAAACAGGGGACAGGGGGTTATGGTGGCTACACCTTC.

The chain combines TRBV7-3 with TRBJ2-2; the D gene is possibly TRBD1 (6 bases). CDR1 is SGHTA and CDR2 is FQGTGA in the germline V gene. The CDR3 is 14 amino acids. The germline V and J ends were trimmed by 4 bases and 2 bases, with 8 bases remaining between them. The CDR3 DNA follows: TGTGCCAGCAGCTCGGGACATAACACCGGGGAGCTGTTTTTT. Its protein product is CASSSGHNTGELFF.

The chain has TRBV29-1 and TRBJ2-6; a possible D gene is TRBD1 (5 bases). This CDR3 spans 14 amino acids. CDR1 is SQVTM, CDR2 ANQGSEA, per germline. Between the trimmed V and J ends, which lost 6 bases and 0 bases, there was a span of 9 bases. CDR3 region: CSVPDSSGANVLTF. CDR3 in DNA: TGCAGCGTCCCCGACAGCTCTGGGGCCAACGTCCTGACTTTC.

This clone was seen a handful of times. This chain links TRBV19 with TRBJ1-1; 7 bases agree with TRBD1. CDR1 is LNHDA, CDR2 SQIVND, per germline (reference sequence). The CDR3 totals 16 residues. V lost 7 bases, J lost 1 base, and 12 bases stayed unmatched. The CDR3 loop is CASTPRVRGQNTEAFF. The CDR3 DNA reads TGTGCCAGTACCCCGCGGGTAAGGGGGCAGAACACTGAAGCTTTCTTT.

The chain links TRBV25-1 to TRBJ1-1, with 9 bases matching TRBD1. Germline V lookup: CDR1 MGHDK, CDR2 SYGVNS. The CDR3 is made up of 13 amino acids. V lost 6 bases, J lost 5 bases, and 4 bases stayed unmatched. CDR3 DNA sequence: TGTGCCAGCAGACAGGGGGCTCGGACTGAAGCTTTCTTT. It specifies CASRQGARTEAFF. Full variable domain (remainder filled in from reference TRBV25-1 and TRBJ1-1): EADIYQTPRYLVIGTGKKITLECSQTMGHDKMYWYQQDPGMELHLIHYSYGVNSTEKGDLSSESTVSRIRTEHFPLTLESARPSHTSQYLCASRQGARTEAFFGQGTRLTVV.

The rearrangement joins TRBV28 to TRBJ1-2; 11 bases agree with TRBD1. The germline gives CDR1 MDHEN, CDR2 SYDVKM. The trim removed 3 bases at V and 8 bases at J, leaving 5 bases unmatched. The CDR3 has 14 amino acids. The CDR3, as DNA: TGTGCCAGCAGTTTCGGGACAGGGGGGGTAGGCTACACCTTC. Its translation: CASSFGTGGVGYTF.

This clone was detected only a few times. This chain uses TRBV11-3 with TRBJ1-2; perhaps TRBD1 as D (5 bases). Looked up from germline, CDR1 is SGHNT and CDR2 is YENEEA. This CDR3 spans 12 amino acids. Trimming shortened V by 1 base and J by 8 bases, and 8 bases separated the two germline ends. CDR3 region: CASSLGGIGYTF. The CDR3 DNA reads TGTGCCAGCAGCTTAGGGGGCATAGGCTACACCTTC.

V is TRBV5-5 and J is TRBJ1-2; D is uncertain. In germline, CDR1 is SGHKS, CDR2 YYEKEE (reference sequence). Trimming pared 0 bases from V and 2 bases from J, leaving 8 bases between. The CDR3 length is 14 residues. The CDR3 DNA reads as TGTGCCAGCAGCTTGGTCGTGAGGAACTATGGCTACACCTTC. It translates to CASSLVVRNYGYTF.

The chain links TRBV7-2 to TRBJ1-5; 9 bases are shared with TRBD1. Trimming cost V 3 bases and J 3 bases; bases outside gene matches: 6. The CDR3 totals 16 residues. Per the germline V gene, CDR1 is SGHTA and CDR2 is FQGNSA. Here the CDR3 reads CASSFSGQGTNQPQHF. CDR3 coding DNA: TGTGCCAGCAGCTTCTCGGGACAGGGAACCAATCAGCCCCAGCATTTT.

The sample holds a few counts of this clone. The rearrangement links TRBV2 to TRBJ1-4; the match to TRBD1 covers 9 bases. The germline CDR1 and CDR2 sequences are SNHLY and FYNNEI. The CDR3 length is 12 residues. Trimming removed 6 bases from V and 11 bases from J; junction bases left unmatched: 4. CDR3 sequence (DNA): TGTGCCAGCAGGGGGGACAGGGAGAAACTGTTTTTT. Encoded protein: CASRGDREKLFF.

The chain has TRBV6-6 and TRBJ1-6, with D unresolved. The CDR3 is 13 amino acids. Germline V gene data show CDR1 as MNHNY and CDR2 as SVGAGI (reference sequence). The ends were cut back, 5 bases at V and 4 bases at J, with 6 bases in the middle. CDR3 in amino acids: CASSRTYNSPLHF. The CDR3 DNA is TGTGCCAGCAGTAGGACTTATAATTCACCCCTCCACTTT.